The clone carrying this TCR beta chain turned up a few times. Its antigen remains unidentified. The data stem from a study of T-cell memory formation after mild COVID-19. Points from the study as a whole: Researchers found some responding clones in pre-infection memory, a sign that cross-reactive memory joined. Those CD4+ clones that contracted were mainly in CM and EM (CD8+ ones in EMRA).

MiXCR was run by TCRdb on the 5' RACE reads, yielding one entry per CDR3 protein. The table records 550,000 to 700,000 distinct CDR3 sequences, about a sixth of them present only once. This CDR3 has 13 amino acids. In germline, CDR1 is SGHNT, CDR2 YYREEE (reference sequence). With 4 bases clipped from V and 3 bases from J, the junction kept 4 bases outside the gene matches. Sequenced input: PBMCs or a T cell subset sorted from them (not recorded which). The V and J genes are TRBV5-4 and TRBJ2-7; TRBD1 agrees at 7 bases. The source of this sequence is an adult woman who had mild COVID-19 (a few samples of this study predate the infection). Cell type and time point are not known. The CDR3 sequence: CASSVRDSYEQYF. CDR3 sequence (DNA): TGTGCCAGCAGCGTCCGGGACAGCTACGAGCAGTACTTC.